This T cell receptor beta chain comes out of a study of blood T cells in healthy people across ages. Findings and limits, study-wide: In older individuals, TCR beta diversity per million T cells was lower, falling roughly linearly with age. With unsorted PBMCs, a conclusive comparison of naive versus antigen-experienced cells was not possible. Estimated diversity across one million T cells was deemed an underestimate.

With a J-beta primer mix and a sample-barcoded 5' primer, a second PCR ran about 7 to 12 cycles. A template-switch adaptor containing 12 random nucleotides labeled each cDNA molecule. TCRdb independently ran MiXCR on the 5' RACE reads; one entry per CDR3 protein. The table includes some 1,000,000 distinct CDR3 sequences, approximately 25% detected once. As for this clonotype: What it binds is unknown.

Trimming removed 5 bases from V and 14 bases from J; junction bases left unmatched: 11. The CDR3 extends over 15 amino acids. The germline gives CDR1 SGHVS, CDR2 FQNEAQ. The same specimen was also included in a second study, on T cells of mothers and their children.

The chain joins TRBV7-8 to TRBJ2-1; 14 positions match TRBD2. Sequencing input: blood. The clonotype was recovered from a girl between 2 and 10 years old in good health. The CDR3 protein is CASSKGGLAGDPKFF. The CDR3 DNA reads TGTGCCAGCAGCAAAGGGGGACTAGCGGGGGACCCGAAGTTCTTC.